The 29 T cell receptor beta chains below were found in one sample sequenced in a study of T cells in Graves' hyperthyroidism and ophthalmopathy. It was RNA transcripts that yielded the amplified TCR beta CDR3 regions. The HTBI set primed first-round TCR CDR3 RT-PCR. MiXCR, run by TCRdb on the multiplex PCR reads, gives a single entry per CDR3 protein. The table shows approximately 150,000 distinct CDR3 sequences, with over 8% occurring only once. Sequencing was carried out using blood. Receptors were obtained from a woman aged 18-29 years with Graves' hyperthyroidism that later progressed to Graves' ophthalmopathy.

This clonotype was detected ten times or more. V and J are TRBV7-3 and TRBJ2-1; 8 bases line up with TRBD2. Trimming removed 1 base from V and 7 bases from J; junction bases left unmatched: 6. CDR1 and CDR2 from the germline V gene are SGHTA and FQGTGA. The CDR3 has 15 residues. Here the CDR3 reads CASSLNGGRMNEQFF. In DNA, the CDR3 is TGTGCCAGCAGCTTAAATGGCGGGAGGATGAATGAGCAGTTCTTC.

This clonotype was seen at least ten times. This chain connects TRBV30 to TRBJ2-7; the D gene could be TRBD1 or TRBD2 (5 bases each). Germline V gives CDR1 GTSNPN, CDR2 SVGIG (reference sequence). The CDR3 runs to 14 residues. The ends were cut back, 3 bases at V and 3 bases at J, with 15 bases in the middle. Here the CDR3 reads CAWRERDRSYEQYF. The CDR3 nucleotides read TGTGCCTGGAGGGAACGGGACCGAAGCTACGAGCAGTACTTC.

In the case of this clonotype: Its ends do not fully match the called genes, so a read error is possible. The V gene is TRBV12-3 or TRBV12-4, the J gene TRBJ2-3; 7 bases match TRBD2. This CDR3 spans 14 amino acids. In DNA form, the CDR3 reads TGTGCCAGCAGTTGGACTAGTAGTAAAGATACGCGGTATTTT. Amino acids: CASSWTSSKDTRYF.

This clonotype came up many times. The chain joins TRBV28 to TRBJ2-7, with D uncertain. This CDR3 region has 15 residues. Trimming cost V 2 bases and J 2 bases, with 13 bases left between them. Germline CDR1 reads MDHEN; CDR2 reads SYDVKM. CDR3: CASSLPPPKAYEQYF. The CDR3 nucleotides are TGTGCCAGCAGTTTACCCCCCCCTAAGGCCTACGAGCAGTACTTC.

The V call is TRBV29-1, the J call TRBJ2-7; D perhaps matches TRBD2 (6 bases). CDR3 length equals 10 residues. V shed 6 bases and J shed 7 bases, with 10 bases lying between them. Germline CDR1 SQVTM, CDR2 ANQGSEA. This CDR3 reads CSVGTLEQYF. CDR3 in DNA: TGCAGCGTAGGGACTCTGGAGCAGTACTTC.

For this clonotype: At one of its ends the junction is not consistent with the germline gene, which may arise from a read error. The genes are TRBV20-1 and TRBJ2-1; TRBD1 or TRBD2 may be the D gene (5 bases each). The CDR3 is 14 amino acids. The germline CDR1 and CDR2 sequences are DFQATT and SNEGSKA (reference sequence). The CDR3 region has the DNA TGCAGTGCTCAGAGGGGACCCTCCTACAATGAGCTGTTCTTC. Its protein product is CSAQRGPSYNELFF.

In this sample, this clonotype turned up many times. This chain's CDR3 is CASSLFASGRLKQFF. CDR3 sequence (DNA): TGCGCCAGCAGCTTGTTTGCGTCGGGCAGGCTTAAGCAGTTCTTC. This rearrangement joins TRBV5-1 to TRBJ2-1; no firm D call. In germline, CDR1 is SGHRS, CDR2 YFSETQ. The CDR3 is 15 amino acids. V was cut by 1 base and J by 11 bases, with 19 bases left in between.

This clonotype was seen repeatedly, ten times or more. The rearrangement links TRBV6-1 to TRBJ2-1; TRBD2 agrees at 8 bases. This CDR3 contains 14 residues. With V trimmed by 7 bases and J by 3 bases, 5 bases remained unmatched. From germline, CDR1 is MNHNS and CDR2 SASEGT. CDR3 loop: CASTAGLGYNEQFF. CDR3 nucleotides: TGTGCCAGCACCGCGGGACTAGGCTACAATGAGCAGTTCTTC.

The gene calls are TRBV12-3 or TRBV12-4 and TRBJ1-1; D is ambiguous. V was cut by 3 bases and J by 2 bases, with 7 bases left in between. The CDR3 contains 13 residues. CDR3 sequence (DNA): TGTGCCAGCAGTTTCATGAGCAACACTGAAGCTTTCTTT. It specifies CASSFMSNTEAFF.

This clonotype was observed many times. Here the CDR3 reads CASNRQGTARTDTQYF. DNA for the CDR3: TGTGCCAGCAACCGACAGGGGACCGCCCGCACAGATACGCAGTATTTT. The chain is built from TRBV6-2 or TRBV6-3 and TRBJ2-3; the match to TRBD1 covers 8 bases. In germline, CDR1 is MNHEY, CDR2 SVGEGT. The CDR3 contains 16 residues. V lost 7 bases and J lost 1; bases outside the gene matches: 10.

CDR3 residues: CASSFFSNTEAFF. The CDR3 DNA is TGTGCCAGCAGTTTTTTCTCGAACACTGAAGCTTTCTTT. J is TRBJ1-1 and V is TRBV12-3 or TRBV12-4; D gene uncertain. Trimming cost V 3 bases and J 1 base, with 6 bases left between them. This CDR3 is 13 amino acids long.

This clonotype was seen more than once but under ten times. V is TRBV24-1 and J is TRBJ2-3, with TRBD2 matching 14 bases. Trimming at V came to 4 bases and at J to 5 bases, leaving 7 bases not matched to a gene. Germline V lookup: CDR1 KGHDR, CDR2 SFDVKD. This CDR3 has 17 residues. As DNA, the CDR3 is TGTGCCACCAGTGACGCGGGACTAGCGGGAGTCATAGATACGCAGTATTTT. It codes for CATSDAGLAGVIDTQYF.

The chain has TRBV19 and TRBJ1-4, with TRBD1 matching over 10 bases. V shed 8 bases, J shed 8 bases, and the junction held 11 bases outside the gene matches. Germline CDR1 reads LNHDA; CDR2 reads SQIVND (reference sequence). The CDR3 has 15 amino acids. CDR3: CASLGTGVGGEKLFF. CDR3 nucleotides: TGTGCCAGTTTGGGGACAGGGGTAGGAGGCGAAAAACTGTTTTTT. The complete variable domain, with remaining parts taken from reference TRBV19 and TRBJ1-4, reads DGGITQSPKYLFRKEGQNVTLSCEQNLNHDAMYWYRQDPGQGLRLIYYSQIVNDFQKGDIAEGYSVSREKKESFPLTVTSAQKNPTAFYLCASLGTGVGGEKLFFGSGTQLSVL.

Many counts were recorded for this clonotype. The chain joins TRBV10-3 to TRBJ2-5, with 11 bases that match TRBD2. The CDR3 runs to 15 residues. CDR1 and CDR2 (germline): ENHRY, SYGVKD. Losses at the gene ends were 0 bases for V and 4 bases for J; bases not matched to a gene: 1. In DNA, the CDR3 is TGTGCCATCAGTGAGTCGGGGACTAGCGGAGAGACCCAGTACTTC. Its translation is CAISESGTSGETQYF.

In its sample, this clonotype was seen many times. V usage is TRBV7-8 and J usage is TRBJ2-1, with D perhaps TRBD2 (6 bases). The CDR3 runs 18 residues. The V gene lost 1 base and the J gene lost 3 bases, with 19 bases spanning the gap. The germline V gene has CDR1 SGHVS and CDR2 FQNEAQ. The CDR3 coding sequence is TGTGCCAGCAGCTTAGACAGGAGGGGCTATCCGGGCTACAATGAGCAGTTCTTC. The encoded protein is CASSLDRRGYPGYNEQFF.

This clonotype was found many times. The V gene is TRBV4-1, the J gene TRBJ2-7, with 9 bases matching TRBD2. CDR3 length: 17 residues. With 8 bases clipped from V and 6 bases from J, the junction kept 20 bases outside the gene matches. From germline, CDR1 is MGHRA and CDR2 YSYEKL. The CDR3 bases are TGCGCCAGCGGCGATGGGTTTCTCGGGACTAGCAGTCTCGAGCAGTACTTC. Translated: CASGDGFLGTSSLEQYF.

This clonotype was seen many times. V is TRBV7-3 and J is TRBJ2-3, with TRBD2 identical over 9 bases. The germline CDR1 and CDR2 sequences are SGHTA and FQGTGA. This CDR3 has 17 residues. V shed 1 base, J shed 4 bases, and the junction held 9 bases outside the gene matches. The DNA of the CDR3 is TGTGCCAGCAGCTTAAAGGCTGGCGGGAGGGCCGCAGATACGCAGTATTTT. As protein: CASSLKAGGRAADTQYF.

This clonotype was observed at least ten times. The chain is built from TRBV11-1 and TRBJ1-1; tentative D call: TRBD1 (6 bases). This CDR3 has 18 residues. The germline gives CDR1 SGHAT, CDR2 FQDESV (reference sequence). Deletions cut 6 bases from V and 1 base from J, with 24 bases between. The CDR3 nucleotides are TGTGCCAGCAGACCGAGGGGGTGGGGGGACACCAAGAACACTGAAGCTTTCTTT. This encodes CASRPRGWGDTKNTEAFF. Full variable domain (remainder filled in from reference TRBV11-1 and TRBJ1-1): EAEVAQSPRYKITEKSQAVAFWCDPISGHATLYWYRQILGQGPELLVQFQDESVVDDSQLPKDRFSAERLKGVDSTLKIQPAELGDSAMYLCASRPRGWGDTKNTEAFFGQGTRLTVV.

This clonotype was detected ten times or more. The V gene is TRBV2, the J gene TRBJ2-5; 7 nucleotides line up with TRBD2. The CDR3 sequence is 13 residues long. From germline, CDR1 is SNHLY and CDR2 FYNNEI. The V gene end was trimmed by 4 bases and the J gene end by 5 bases; junction bases not matched to a gene: 4. CDR3 region: CASSGNSGETQYF. The CDR3 DNA reads as TGTGCCAGCAGTGGTAATAGCGGGGAGACCCAGTACTTC.

In its sample, this clonotype was seen a few times. V and J are TRBV19 and TRBJ1-4; TRBD1 might be the D (6 bases). Germline CDR1 reads LNHDA; CDR2 reads SQIVND (reference sequence). CDR3 length: 15 amino acids. Trimming removed 5 bases from V and 0 bases from J, with 10 bases in between. The CDR3 loop is CASSGQGSTNEKLFF. The CDR3 bases are TGTGCCAGTAGTGGCCAGGGGTCAACTAATGAAAAACTGTTTTTT.

The chain joins TRBV9 to TRBJ1-3; 7 bases agree with TRBD1. The CDR3 consists of 16 residues. V lost 3 bases to trimming and J lost 0 bases; unmatched junction nucleotides: 6. Germline CDR1 is SGDLS and CDR2 is YYNGEE. CDR3 nucleotide sequence: TGTGCCAGCAGCGCTCCCGGGACAGTCTCTGGAAACACCATATATTTT. Protein sequence: CASSAPGTVSGNTIYF. Combining the CDR3 with reference TRBV9 and TRBJ1-3 gives the whole variable domain DSGVTQTPKHLITATGQRVTLRCSPRSGDLSVYWYQQSLDQGLQFLIQYYNGEERAKGNILERFSAQQFPDLHSELNLSSLELGDSALYFCASSAPGTVSGNTIYFGEGSWLTVV.

This clonotype appeared many times. Here the CDR3 reads CASGGGTGRYQPQHF. In DNA form, the CDR3 reads TGTGCCAGCGGGGGGGGGACAGGGAGGTATCAGCCCCAGCATTTT. This rearrangement joins TRBV2 to TRBJ1-5, with 9 bases matching TRBD1. The CDR3 spans 15 residues. V was clipped by 8 bases and J by 5 bases; unmatched bases: 10. Germline V gene sequence: CDR1 SNHLY, CDR2 FYNNEI. Filled out from reference TRBV2 and TRBJ1-5, the complete variable domain reads EPEVTQTPSHQVTQMGQEVILRCVPISNHLYFYWYRQILGQKVEFLVSFYNNEISEKSEIFDDQFSVERPDGSNFTLKIRSTKLEDSAMYFCASGGGTGRYQPQHFGDGTRLSIL.

Ten or more counts support this clonotype. The V call is TRBV6-1, the J call TRBJ2-2, with TRBD2 matching over 9 bases. Germline CDR1 MNHNS, CDR2 SASEGT. The CDR3 extends over 15 amino acids. The J segment lost 4 bases and the V segment lost 2 bases, leaving 2 bases of the junction unmatched. CDR3 amino acids: CASSELAGSTGELFF. In nucleotides, the CDR3 is TGTGCCAGCAGTGAACTAGCGGGGTCCACCGGGGAGCTGTTTTTT.

This clonotype showed up many times. CDR3 loop: CASSLVAGQYF. DNA of the CDR3: TGTGCCAGCAGCTTAGTGGCAGGGCAGTATTTT. V usage is TRBV7-8 and J usage is TRBJ2-3, with D unresolved. V was trimmed by 1 base and J by 11 bases, leaving 7 bases between them. CDR3 length: 11 residues. Germline V gives CDR1 SGHVS, CDR2 FQNEAQ.

Ten or more counts support this clonotype. The rearrangement joins TRBV12-3 or TRBV12-4 to TRBJ2-7; tentative D call: TRBD2 (5 bases). The CDR3 loop spans 12 amino acids. Trimming cost V 2 bases and J 5 bases, with 7 bases left between them. The CDR3 DNA is TGTGCCAGCAGTTTATCGCGGGACGAGCAGTACTTC. Translated, it gives CASSLSRDEQYF.

This clonotype was counted a few times. The chain joins TRBV30 to TRBJ2-7, with D tentatively TRBD2 (6 bases). Germline V gene data show CDR1 as GTSNPN and CDR2 as SVGIG (reference sequence). V lost 0 bases, J lost 2 bases, and 14 bases lay in between. The CDR3 is 15 amino acids. CDR3 amino acids: CAWSVRLEGPYEQYF. For the CDR3, the DNA is TGTGCCTGGAGTGTACGGTTGGAGGGACCCTACGAGCAGTACTTC.

This clonotype was detected a few times. The chain is built from TRBV7-4 and TRBJ1-4; D perhaps matches TRBD1 (5 bases). The CDR3 is 14 residues long. Germline CDR1 reads SGHVT; CDR2 reads SQSDAQ. V shed 5 bases and J shed 8 bases, with 15 bases lying between them. The DNA of the CDR3 is TGTGCCAGCAGCCGCGTGGGGCGGGGAGAAAAACTGTTTTTT. Its translation: CASSRVGRGEKLFF.

Details on this clonotype: This could be a read error, since a much larger clone is one nucleotide away. This rearrangement joins TRBV18 to TRBJ2-5, with D hard to call. With 0 bases removed from V and 7 bases from J, the gap between germline ends came to 12 bases. The length of the CDR3 is 14 residues. Germline loops: CDR1 KGHSH, CDR2 LQKENI. CDR3 in amino acids: CASSPPPGSGTQYF. The CDR3 bases are TGTGCCAGCTCACCACCGCCGGGTTCAGGGACCCAGTACTTC.

This clonotype was seen repeatedly, ten times or more. The chain carries TRBV7-7 and TRBJ2-3; D is unresolved. This CDR3 comprises 13 residues. The V and J ends lost 5 bases and 5 bases respectively, with 11 bases between them. CDR1 is SSHAT and CDR2 is FNYEAQ in the germline V gene (reference sequence). CDR3 coding DNA: TGTGCCAGCAGCCCTTTGATCGTAGATACGCAGTATTTT. It encodes CASSPLIVDTQYF.